Reported below is one T cell receptor beta chain. The target antigen is unknown. TCR beta sequences were obtained from blood CD8+ and CD4+ T cells. The TEMRA cells underwent FACS enrichment, while the CD8+ and CD4+ T cells underwent negative isolation. The data belong to a study of CD8 T cells in Susac syndrome. Random hexamers were used to reverse transcribe 0.5 to 1 ug of RNA. With immunoSEQ multiplex PCR, TCR beta CDR3 was amplified across 54 Vbeta and 13 Jbeta. Via MiXCR, TCRdb re-called the immunoSEQ multiplex PCR reads, giving one row per CDR3 protein. The sample includes approximately 100,000 distinct CDR3 sequences, about 95% seen only once; the top ten take about 0.1%. Germline assignment: CDR1 SGDLS and CDR2 YYNGEE. The CDR3 covers 16 residues. V lost 4 bases and J lost 3; bases outside the gene matches: 8. Broader study findings: The study conceded that its TCR sequencing and HLA analysis involved relatively few individuals.

Sequenced material: CD4+ T cells from PBMCs. The chain is built from TRBV9 and TRBJ2-2, with 8 bases aligning to TRBD2. This sequence was found in a human donor in good health. In DNA form, the CDR3 reads TGTGCCAGCAGCCCGAGCGGGAGTCGAGACACCGGGGAGCTGTTTTTT. It translates to CASSPSGSRDTGELFF.